Below, 23 T cell receptor beta chains from the same sample are listed, as sequenced in a study of CD8+ T cells in alopecia areata. Treatment denoted: oral pan-JAK inhibitor, 5-10 mg twice daily. Reverse transcribed after extraction, RNA yielded cDNA as the sequencing template. TCRdb keeps only in-frame clones here, not all; method: immunoSEQ multiplex PCR. The table lists 150,000 to 200,000 clones, 58% of them singletons. This specimen consisted of CD8+ T cells sorted from blood, obtained at week 24, from a patient treated with tofacitinib. Receptor source: a human donor with alopecia areata.

The chain combines TRBV2 with TRBJ2-2; maybe TRBD2 (6 bases). This CDR3 contains 14 residues. Trimming cost V 6 bases and J 1 base, with 9 bases left between them. Germline CDR1 reads SNHLY; CDR2 reads FYNNEI. CDR3 bases: TGTGCCAGCAGCGGGGGACGGAACACCGGGGAGCTGTTTTTT. Protein: CASSGGRNTGELFF.

V and J are TRBV4-1 and TRBJ1-2, with 7 positions matching TRBD1. Germline V lookup: CDR1 MGHRA, CDR2 YSYEKL. Trimming at V came to 0 bases and at J to 7 bases, leaving 11 bases not matched to a gene. The CDR3 has 16 residues. The CDR3 region has the DNA TGCGCCAGCAGCCAAGATGGAGCAGGGGGGAGATCTGGCTACACCTTC. Its translation: CASSQDGAGGRSGYTF.

This clone appeared a few times. This rearrangement joins TRBV7-9 to TRBJ2-3; D not resolved. The germline gives CDR1 SEHNR, CDR2 FQNEAQ (reference sequence). CDR3 length: 12 residues. Deletions cut 3 bases from V and 6 bases from J, with 7 bases between. CDR3 nucleotides: TGTGCCAGCAGCTTTCAGCCTGATACGCAGTATTTT. It is translated as CASSFQPDTQYF.

V usage is TRBV6-5 and J usage is TRBJ2-3; tentative D call: TRBD2 (6 bases). Trimming left V 2 bases short and J 2 bases short, with 11 bases between. Germline CDR1 and CDR2: MNHEY and SVGAGI. The CDR3 is made up of 15 amino acids. The CDR3 loop is CASSYVWGLTDTQYF. The CDR3 DNA is TGTGCCAGCAGTTACGTTTGGGGACTCACAGATACGCAGTATTTT.

V is TRBV11-3 and J is TRBJ1-2; D is uncertain. CDR1 SGHNT and CDR2 YENEEA come from the germline V gene. V was pared by 5 bases and J by 1 base, with 17 bases between. The CDR3 has 16 amino acids. CDR3 region: CASSAGWAADNYGYTF. CDR3 nucleotide sequence: TGTGCCAGCAGCGCTGGGTGGGCCGCCGATAACTATGGCTACACCTTC.

V gene TRBV5-1 combines with J gene TRBJ1-2, with D possibly being TRBD1 (6 bases). The CDR3 is made up of 15 amino acids. CDR1 is SGHRS, CDR2 YFSETQ, per germline. V lost 0 bases to trimming and J lost 4 bases, with 13 bases between them. The CDR3 DNA reads as TGCGCCAGCAGCTTGGCCCCGGACAGTTCCTATGGCTACACCTTC. The encoded protein is CASSLAPDSSYGYTF.

In its sample, this clone was seen once. The chain joins TRBV7-8 to TRBJ1-2, with D perhaps TRBD1 (5 bases). V dropped 5 bases and J dropped 6 bases, with 16 bases sitting between them. This CDR3 is 14 amino acids long. Germline V gene data show CDR1 as SGHVS and CDR2 as FQNEAQ. CDR3 sequence: CASSTREGFHGYTF. CDR3 in DNA: TGTGCCAGCAGCACCAGGGAGGGTTTTCATGGCTACACCTTC.

This rearrangement joins TRBV2 to TRBJ2-7, with TRBD1 as a possible D gene (5 bases). This CDR3 comprises 15 residues. The ends were cut back, 3 bases at V and 5 bases at J, with 17 bases in the middle. Germline CDR1 SNHLY, CDR2 FYNNEI. In DNA form, the CDR3 reads TGTGCCAGCAGTGAGTTAGCCCAGGGTGGTAACGAGCAGTACTTC. Its translation: CASSELAQGGNEQYF.

This chain connects TRBV4-2 to TRBJ2-2; D is unclear. V was pared by 1 base and J by 7 bases, with 1 base between. Per germline, CDR1 LGHNA and CDR2 YNFKEQ. The CDR3 totals 11 residues. CDR3 loop: CASSQGGELFF. The CDR3 DNA reads TGTGCCAGCAGCCAAGGCGGGGAGCTGTTTTTT.

The rearrangement joins TRBV7-2 to TRBJ2-1; maybe TRBD1 (6 bases). This CDR3 contains 15 residues. Germline V CDR1 and CDR2: SGHTA, FQGNSA. Trimming pared 5 bases from V and 9 bases from J, leaving 20 bases between. DNA of the CDR3: TGTGCCAGCAGCCTCGGACAGTTAAGGATCGGTGAGCAGTTCTTC. It yields the protein CASSLGQLRIGEQFF.

This clone has just a few counts. CDR3 nucleotide sequence: TGTGCCAGTAACCTACACACAGGGTACGGGGAGCTGTTTTTT. Translation: CASNLHTGYGELFF. The V and J genes are TRBV19 and TRBJ2-2; TRBD1 might be the D (6 bases). With 7 bases removed from V and 7 bases from J, the gap between germline ends came to 16 bases. The germline V gene has CDR1 LNHDA and CDR2 SQIVND (reference sequence). CDR3 length equals 14 residues.

J is TRBJ1-2 and V is TRBV5-1, with D tentatively TRBD1 (6 bases). This CDR3 region has 13 residues. V lost 4 bases to trimming and J lost 6 bases, with 13 bases between them. CDR1 is SGHRS, CDR2 YFSETQ, per germline. The CDR3 region has the DNA TGCGCCAGCAGCATACGAAACAGGGATGGCTACACCTTC. Amino acids: CASSIRNRDGYTF.

The V and J genes are TRBV30 and TRBJ1-2; 7 bases match TRBD1. CDR1 GTSNPN and CDR2 SVGIG come from the germline V gene (reference sequence). CDR3 length: 17 residues. V dropped 2 bases and J dropped 0; count of bases not matched to a gene: 12. The CDR3: CAWSRPGTEKTNYGYTF. In nucleotides, the CDR3 is TGTGCCTGGAGTCGACCCGGGACAGAGAAAACTAACTATGGCTACACCTTC.

This clone was counted a few times. The gene calls are TRBV29-1 and TRBJ2-7; TRBD1 matches at 8 bases. Germline values: CDR1 SQVTM, CDR2 ANQGSEA. This CDR3 contains 13 residues. V was clipped by 1 base and J by 3 bases; unmatched bases: 2. The CDR3 sequence is CSVEVDRGYEQYF. The CDR3 DNA reads as TGCAGCGTTGAAGTCGACAGGGGCTACGAGCAGTACTTC.

J is TRBJ2-7 and V is TRBV25-1, with D perhaps matching TRBD2 (6 bases). The CDR3 loop spans 14 amino acids. Trimming cost V 5 bases and J 9 bases, with 20 bases left between them. Germline values: CDR1 MGHDK, CDR2 SYGVNS. The CDR3, as DNA: TGTGCCAGCAGTTCGGGACTTCCCACCTTGGGGCAGTACTTC. Translating gives CASSSGLPTLGQYF.

The rearrangement joins TRBV7-9 to TRBJ2-3; 10 nucleotides agree with TRBD2. Germline V gives CDR1 SEHNR, CDR2 FQNEAQ (reference sequence). This CDR3 is built from 16 residues. With V trimmed by 5 bases and J by 4 bases, 9 bases remained unmatched. The CDR3 is CASSRTLAGLSDTQYF. CDR3 DNA sequence: TGTGCCAGCAGCCGTACACTAGCGGGGTTATCAGATACGCAGTATTTT.

The rearrangement links TRBV23-1 to TRBJ1-2, with a possible D match to TRBD1 (6 bases). TRBV23-1 carries the ORF label, with uncertain function. The CDR3 spans 13 residues. Between the trimmed V and J ends, which lost 6 bases and 3 bases, there was a span of 11 bases. For the CDR3, the DNA is TGCGCCAGCAGACACAGGGTCCACTATGGCTACACCTTC. It encodes CASRHRVHYGYTF.

The J gene is TRBJ2-7, the V gene TRBV29-1; maybe TRBD2 (6 bases). Trimming cost V 5 bases and J 3 bases, with 11 bases left between them. Germline lookup yields CDR1 SQVTM and CDR2 ANQGSEA. This CDR3 is built from 12 residues. The CDR3 loop reads CSVRTGDYEQYF. In DNA form, the CDR3 reads TGCAGCGTTAGGACGGGAGACTACGAGCAGTACTTC.

This clone showed up just once. CDR3 amino acids: CATSRDRSGGPPNWEQYF. CDR3 nucleotides: TGTGCCACCAGCAGAGATCGGAGCGGGGGCCCCCCCAATTGGGAGCAGTACTTC. The rearrangement links TRBV15 to TRBJ2-7, with 8 bases matching TRBD2. The CDR3 runs to 18 residues. The germline gives CDR1 LNHNV, CDR2 YYDKDF (reference sequence). Trimming removed 0 bases from V and 7 bases from J; junction bases left unmatched: 17.

This clone is medium-sized. This chain links TRBV4-1 with TRBJ2-3; 9 bases agree with TRBD2. The germline V gene encodes CDR1 MGHRA and CDR2 YSYEKL. J gave up 1 base and V 4 bases, and 3 bases lay outside the gene matches. CDR3 length equals 15 residues. The CDR3 DNA sequence: TGCGCCAGCAGCCGATCTAGCGGGGGCACAGATACGCAGTATTTT. Its translation is CASSRSSGGTDTQYF.

The chain recombines TRBV4-1 with TRBJ1-5; 7 bases match TRBD1. V shed 0 bases, J shed 16 bases, and the junction held 12 bases outside the gene matches. Germline CDR1 and CDR2: MGHRA and YSYEKL. This CDR3 has 14 amino acids. For the CDR3, the DNA is TGCGCCAGCAGCCAAGATACGGCGGACAGGCCGAACCATTTT. As protein: CASSQDTADRPNHF.

This clone appeared once. CDR3 sequence reads: CASSSASEPTPGPSTDTQYF. The CDR3 coding sequence is TGTGCCAGCAGTTCGGCTAGCGAGCCGACCCCAGGCCCCAGCACAGATACGCAGTATTTT. V usage is TRBV27 and J usage is TRBJ2-3; D perhaps matches TRBD2 (6 bases). V gave up 4 bases and J gave up 0 bases, with 26 bases separating them. This CDR3 region has 20 residues. The germline V gene encodes CDR1 MNHEY and CDR2 SMNVEV (reference sequence).

The V call is TRBV5-1, the J call TRBJ2-3; TRBD1 or TRBD2 may be the D gene (5 bases each). The V and J ends lost 3 bases and 1 base respectively, with 12 bases between them. The CDR3 has 15 amino acids. Per germline, CDR1 SGHRS and CDR2 YFSETQ. The DNA of the CDR3 is TGCGCCAGCAGCTCTGGGGGAACGGGCACAGATACGCAGTATTTT. This translates into CASSSGGTGTDTQYF.